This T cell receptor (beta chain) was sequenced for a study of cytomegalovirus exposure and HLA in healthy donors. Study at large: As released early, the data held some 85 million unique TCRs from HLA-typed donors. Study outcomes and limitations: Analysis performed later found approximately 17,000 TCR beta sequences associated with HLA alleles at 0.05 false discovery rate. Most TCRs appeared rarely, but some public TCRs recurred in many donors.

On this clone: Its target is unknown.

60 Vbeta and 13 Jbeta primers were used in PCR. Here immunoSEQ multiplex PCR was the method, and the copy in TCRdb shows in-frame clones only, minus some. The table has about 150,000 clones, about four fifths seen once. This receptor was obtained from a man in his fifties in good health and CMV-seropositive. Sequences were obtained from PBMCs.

The CDR3 region is CASSRIGTANEKLFF. For the CDR3, the DNA is TGTGCCAGCAGCCGGATAGGGACAGCTAATGAAAAACTGTTTTTT. V is TRBV5-8 and J is TRBJ1-4; TRBD1 matches 7 bases. Germline V gives CDR1 SGHTS, CDR2 YDEGEE. V shed 4 bases, J shed 3 bases, and the junction held 6 bases outside the gene matches. The CDR3 is 15 residues long.